This T cell receptor beta chain was sequenced for a study of blood T cell repertoires in COVID-19. Study information: Both acute and convalescent COVID-19 samples were obtained from the United States, Italy and Spain. T cells, B-cell-depleted T cells, or PBMCs provided the cDNA or gDNA that served as material.

The CDR3 has 15 residues. Between the trimmed V and J ends, which lost 0 bases and 4 bases, there was a span of 12 bases. Germline loops: CDR1 SEHNR, CDR2 FQNEAQ (reference sequence). Original methodology: Nucleated cell counts were estimated from reference gene primer amplification. The method was immunoSEQ multiplex PCR; TCRdb's version includes in-frame clones alone and lacks a portion of them. V, J and clone size are those of that table, while D and trimming were read from the DNA. The data contain under 250,000 clones, about 86% of them singletons. The count of this clone is one. This clonotype was sampled from a woman in her sixties or seventies with acute or convalescent COVID-19. The rearrangement links TRBV7-9 to TRBJ1-2; D uncertain. The specimen sequenced was peripheral blood. CDR3 residues: CASSLAEGTTYGYTF. CDR3 nucleotides: TGTGCCAGCAGCTTAGCAGAGGGAACCACCTATGGCTACACCTTC. The variable domain in full, completed from reference TRBV7-9 and TRBJ1-2, reads DTGVSQNPRHKITKRGQNVTFRCDPISEHNRLYWYRQTLGQGPEFLTYFQNEAQLEKSRLLSDRFSAERPKGSFSTLEIQRTEQGDSAMYLCASSLAEGTTYGYTFGSGTRLTVV.